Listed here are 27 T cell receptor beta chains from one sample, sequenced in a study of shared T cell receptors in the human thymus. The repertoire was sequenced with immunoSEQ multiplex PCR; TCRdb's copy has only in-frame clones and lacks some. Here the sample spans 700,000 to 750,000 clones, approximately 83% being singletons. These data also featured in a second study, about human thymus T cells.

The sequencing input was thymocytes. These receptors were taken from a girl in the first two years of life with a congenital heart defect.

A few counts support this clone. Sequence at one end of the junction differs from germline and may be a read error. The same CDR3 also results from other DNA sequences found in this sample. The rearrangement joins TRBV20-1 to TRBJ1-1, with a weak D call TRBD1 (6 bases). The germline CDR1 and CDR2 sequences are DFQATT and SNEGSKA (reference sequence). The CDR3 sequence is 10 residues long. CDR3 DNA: TGCAGTGCTAGGGGGGCTGAGGCTTTCTTT. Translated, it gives CSARGAEAFF.

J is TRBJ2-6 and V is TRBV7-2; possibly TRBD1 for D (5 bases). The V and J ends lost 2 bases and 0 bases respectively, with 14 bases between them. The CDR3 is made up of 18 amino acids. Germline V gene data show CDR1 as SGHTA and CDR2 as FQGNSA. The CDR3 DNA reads TGTGCCAGCAGCTTAAGGCCCGACAGTTACTCTGGGGCCAACGTCCTGACTTTC. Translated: CASSLRPDSYSGANVLTF.

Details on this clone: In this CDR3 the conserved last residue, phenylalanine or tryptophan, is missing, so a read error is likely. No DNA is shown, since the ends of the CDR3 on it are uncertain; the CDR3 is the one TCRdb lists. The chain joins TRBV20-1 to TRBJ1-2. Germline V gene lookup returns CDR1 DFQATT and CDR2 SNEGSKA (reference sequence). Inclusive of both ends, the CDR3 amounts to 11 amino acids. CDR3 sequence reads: CSARGRGYRPD.

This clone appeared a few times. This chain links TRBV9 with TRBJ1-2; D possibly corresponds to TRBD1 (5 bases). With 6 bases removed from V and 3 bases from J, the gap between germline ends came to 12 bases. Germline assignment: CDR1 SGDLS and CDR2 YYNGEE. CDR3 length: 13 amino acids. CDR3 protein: CASNLGPHYGYTF. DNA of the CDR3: TGTGCCAGCAATCTGGGGCCCCACTATGGCTACACCTTC. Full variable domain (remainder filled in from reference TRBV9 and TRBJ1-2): DSGVTQTPKHLITATGQRVTLRCSPRSGDLSVYWYQQSLDQGLQFLIQYYNGEERAKGNILERFSAQQFPDLHSELNLSSLELGDSALYFCASNLGPHYGYTFGSGTRLTVV.

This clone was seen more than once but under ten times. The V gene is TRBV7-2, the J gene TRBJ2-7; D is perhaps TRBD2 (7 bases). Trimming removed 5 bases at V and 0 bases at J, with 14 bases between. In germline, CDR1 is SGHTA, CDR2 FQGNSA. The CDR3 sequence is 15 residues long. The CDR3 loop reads CASSKRGGSSYEQYF. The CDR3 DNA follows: TGTGCCAGCAGCAAAAGGGGGGGCAGCTCCTACGAGCAGTACTTC. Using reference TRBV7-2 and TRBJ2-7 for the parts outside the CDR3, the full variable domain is GAGVSQSPSNKVTEKGKDVELRCDPISGHTALYWYRQSLGQGLEFLIYFQGNSAPDKSGLPSDRFSAERTGGSVSTLTIQRTQQEDSAVYLCASSKRGGSSYEQYFGPGTRLTVT.

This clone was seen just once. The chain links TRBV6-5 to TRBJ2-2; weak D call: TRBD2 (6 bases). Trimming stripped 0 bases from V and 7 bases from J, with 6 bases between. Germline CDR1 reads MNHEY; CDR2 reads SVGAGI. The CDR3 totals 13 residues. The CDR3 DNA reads TGTGCCAGCAGTTACTCCGGGGGCGGGGAGCTGTTTTTT. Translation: CASSYSGGGELFF.

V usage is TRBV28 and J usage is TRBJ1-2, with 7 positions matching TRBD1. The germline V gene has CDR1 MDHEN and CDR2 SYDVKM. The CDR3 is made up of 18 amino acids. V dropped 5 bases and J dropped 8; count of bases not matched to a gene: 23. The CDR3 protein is CASSAVRGAALAYLGYTF. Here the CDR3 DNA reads TGTGCCAGCAGTGCTGTCAGGGGGGCGGCTCTAGCCTATCTGGGCTACACCTTC.

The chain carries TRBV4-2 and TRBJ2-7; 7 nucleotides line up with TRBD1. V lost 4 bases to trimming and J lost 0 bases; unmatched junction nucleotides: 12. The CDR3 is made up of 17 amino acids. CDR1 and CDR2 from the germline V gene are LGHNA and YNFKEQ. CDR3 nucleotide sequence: TGTGCCAGCAGCCGAGTAATCGGGACAGCTAGCTCCTACGAGCAGTACTTC. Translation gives CASSRVIGTASSYEQYF.

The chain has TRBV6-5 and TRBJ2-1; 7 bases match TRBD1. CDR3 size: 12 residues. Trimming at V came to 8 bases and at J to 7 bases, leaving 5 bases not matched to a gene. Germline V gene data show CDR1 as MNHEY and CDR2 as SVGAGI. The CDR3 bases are TGTGCCAGCGGGAACAGGGGAAATGAGCAGTTCTTC. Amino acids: CASGNRGNEQFF.

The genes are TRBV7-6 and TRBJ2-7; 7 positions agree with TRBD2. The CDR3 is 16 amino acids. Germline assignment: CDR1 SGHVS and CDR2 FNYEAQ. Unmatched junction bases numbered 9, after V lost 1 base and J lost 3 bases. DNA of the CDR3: TGTGCCAGCAGCTTAGAGCCAGCGGGGAACTACTACGAGCAGTACTTC. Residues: CASSLEPAGNYYEQYF.

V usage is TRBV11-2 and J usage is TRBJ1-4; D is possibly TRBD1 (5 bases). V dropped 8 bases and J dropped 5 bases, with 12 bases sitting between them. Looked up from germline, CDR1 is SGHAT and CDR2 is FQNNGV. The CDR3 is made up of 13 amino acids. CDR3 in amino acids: CASVGQGNEKLFF. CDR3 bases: TGTGCCAGCGTGGGGCAGGGAAATGAAAAACTGTTTTTT.

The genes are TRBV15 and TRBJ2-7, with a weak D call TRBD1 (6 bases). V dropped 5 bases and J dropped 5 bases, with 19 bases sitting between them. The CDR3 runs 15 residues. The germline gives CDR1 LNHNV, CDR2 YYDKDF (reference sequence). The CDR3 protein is CATSARTGCHHEQYF. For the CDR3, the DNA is TGTGCCACCAGCGCGCGAACAGGGTGTCACCACGAGCAGTACTTC.

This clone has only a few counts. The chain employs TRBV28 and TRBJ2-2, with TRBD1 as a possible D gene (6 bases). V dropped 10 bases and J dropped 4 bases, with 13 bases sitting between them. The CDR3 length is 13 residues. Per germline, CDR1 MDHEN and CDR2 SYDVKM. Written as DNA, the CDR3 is TGTGCCATACAGGGTCCGGGCACCGGGGAGCTGTTTTTT. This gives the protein CAIQGPGTGELFF.

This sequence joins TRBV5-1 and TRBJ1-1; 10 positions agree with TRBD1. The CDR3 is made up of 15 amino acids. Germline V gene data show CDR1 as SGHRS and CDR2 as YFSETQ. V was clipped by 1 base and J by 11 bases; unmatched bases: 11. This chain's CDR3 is CASSLWRQDRGFAFF. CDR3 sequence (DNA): TGCGCCAGCAGCTTGTGGCGCCAGGACAGGGGGTTCGCTTTCTTT.

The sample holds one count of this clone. CDR3 sequence reads: CASSVTDRSVDKSSGNTIYF. In DNA, the CDR3 is TGTGCCAGCAGTGTTACGGACAGGTCCGTCGATAAGAGCTCTGGAAACACCATATATTTT. V is TRBV2 and J is TRBJ1-3; 7 bases line up with TRBD1. Germline CDR1 reads SNHLY; CDR2 reads FYNNEI. With V trimmed by 4 bases and J by 0 bases, 18 bases remained unmatched. The CDR3 runs 20 residues.

CDR3 nucleotide sequence: TGTGCCAGCAGCCAGGGGATCAGCTCCTACGAGCAGTACTTC. Amino acids: CASSQGISSYEQYF. This sequence joins TRBV5-6 and TRBJ2-7, with D possibly TRBD1 on 6 matching bases. The V end lost 4 bases, the J end lost 0 bases, and 11 bases lay between the germline ends. The CDR3 covers 14 residues. Germline V gene data show CDR1 as SGHDT and CDR2 as YYEEEE.

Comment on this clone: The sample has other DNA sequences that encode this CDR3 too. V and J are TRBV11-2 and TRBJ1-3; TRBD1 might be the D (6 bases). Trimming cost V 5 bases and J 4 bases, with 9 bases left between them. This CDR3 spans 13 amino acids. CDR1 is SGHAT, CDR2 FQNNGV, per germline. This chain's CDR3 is CASSRGSGNTIYF. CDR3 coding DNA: TGTGCCAGCAGCAGGGGGTCCGGAAACACCATATATTTT.

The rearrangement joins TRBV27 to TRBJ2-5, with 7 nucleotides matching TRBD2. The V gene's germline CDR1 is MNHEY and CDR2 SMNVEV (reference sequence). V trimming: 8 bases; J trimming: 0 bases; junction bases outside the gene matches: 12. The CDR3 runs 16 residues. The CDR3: CASQTVGGGDQETQYF. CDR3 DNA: TGTGCCAGCCAAACCGTGGGGGGGGGAGACCAAGAGACCCAGTACTTC.

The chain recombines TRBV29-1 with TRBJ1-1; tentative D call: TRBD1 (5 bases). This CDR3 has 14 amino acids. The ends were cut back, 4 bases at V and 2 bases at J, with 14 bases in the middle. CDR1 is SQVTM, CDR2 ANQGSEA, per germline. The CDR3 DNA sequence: TGCAGCGTTGTCCGGGGGTATCGAAACACTGAAGCTTTCTTT. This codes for CSVVRGYRNTEAFF.

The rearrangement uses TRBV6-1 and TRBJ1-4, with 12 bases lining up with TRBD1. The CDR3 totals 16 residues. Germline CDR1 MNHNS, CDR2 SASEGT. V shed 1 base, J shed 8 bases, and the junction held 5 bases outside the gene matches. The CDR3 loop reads CASSEGDRGLVEKLFF. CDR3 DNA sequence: TGTGCCAGCAGTGAAGGGGACAGGGGGCTTGTAGAAAAACTGTTTTTT.

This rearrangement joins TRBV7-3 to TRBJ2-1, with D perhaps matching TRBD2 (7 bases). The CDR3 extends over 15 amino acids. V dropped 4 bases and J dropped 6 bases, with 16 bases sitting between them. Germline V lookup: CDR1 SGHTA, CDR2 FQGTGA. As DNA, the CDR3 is TGTGCCAGCAGCTCTACGGGGGGCTTGGGCAATGAGCAGTTCTTC. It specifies CASSSTGGLGNEQFF.

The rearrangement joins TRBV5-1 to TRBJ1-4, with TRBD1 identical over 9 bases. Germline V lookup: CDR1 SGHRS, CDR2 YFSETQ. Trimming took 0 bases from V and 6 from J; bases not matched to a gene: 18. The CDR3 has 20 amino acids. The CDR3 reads CASSLEVVGTGYGSDEKLFF. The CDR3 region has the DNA TGCGCCAGCAGCTTGGAAGTAGTTGGGACAGGGTATGGGAGTGATGAAAAACTGTTTTTT.

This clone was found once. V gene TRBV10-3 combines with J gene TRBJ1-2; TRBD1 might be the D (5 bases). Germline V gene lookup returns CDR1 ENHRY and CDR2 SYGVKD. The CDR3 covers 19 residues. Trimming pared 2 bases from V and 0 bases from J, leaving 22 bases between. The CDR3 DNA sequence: TGTGCCATCAGTGAGCTAGATTATCCCCGGGACTTAGCTAACTATGGCTACACCTTC. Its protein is CAISELDYPRDLANYGYTF.

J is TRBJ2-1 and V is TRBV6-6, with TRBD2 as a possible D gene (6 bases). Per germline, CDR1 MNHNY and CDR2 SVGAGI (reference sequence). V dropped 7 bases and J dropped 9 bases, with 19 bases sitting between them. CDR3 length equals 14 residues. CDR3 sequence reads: CASNPPGEDCEQFF. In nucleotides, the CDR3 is TGTGCCAGCAACCCCCCCGGGGAGGACTGTGAGCAGTTCTTC.

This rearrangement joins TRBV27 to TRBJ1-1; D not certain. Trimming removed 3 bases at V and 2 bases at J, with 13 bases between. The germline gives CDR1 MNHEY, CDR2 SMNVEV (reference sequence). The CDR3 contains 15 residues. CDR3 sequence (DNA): TGTGCCAGCAGTTTCCTTGTGGGCAGAAACACTGAAGCTTTCTTT. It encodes CASSFLVGRNTEAFF.

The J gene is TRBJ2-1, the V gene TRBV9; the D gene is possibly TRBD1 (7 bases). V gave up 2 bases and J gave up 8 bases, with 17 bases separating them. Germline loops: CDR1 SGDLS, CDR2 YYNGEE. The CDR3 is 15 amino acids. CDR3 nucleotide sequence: TGTGCCAGCAGCGTCGGTGGAGGGGGCAAGGATGAGCAGTTCTTC. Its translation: CASSVGGGGKDEQFF.

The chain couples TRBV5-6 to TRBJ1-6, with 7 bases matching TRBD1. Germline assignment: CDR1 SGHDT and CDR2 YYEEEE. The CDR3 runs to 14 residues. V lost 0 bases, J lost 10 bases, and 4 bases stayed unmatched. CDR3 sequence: CASSLVQGESPLHF. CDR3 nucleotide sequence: TGTGCCAGCAGCTTGGTTCAGGGGGAATCACCCCTCCACTTT.